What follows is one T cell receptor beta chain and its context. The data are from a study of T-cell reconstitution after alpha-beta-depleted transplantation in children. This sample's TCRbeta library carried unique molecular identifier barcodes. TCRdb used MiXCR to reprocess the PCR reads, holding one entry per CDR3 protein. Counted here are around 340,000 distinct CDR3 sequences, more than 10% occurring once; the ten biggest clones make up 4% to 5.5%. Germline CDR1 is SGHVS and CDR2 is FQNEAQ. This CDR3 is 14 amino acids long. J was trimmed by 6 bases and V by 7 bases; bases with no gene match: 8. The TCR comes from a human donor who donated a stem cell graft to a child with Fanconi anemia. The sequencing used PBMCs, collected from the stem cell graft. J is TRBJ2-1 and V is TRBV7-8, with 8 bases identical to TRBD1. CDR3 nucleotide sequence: TGTGCCAGCACCCGGGACAGGTTTGTCAATGAGCAGTTCTTC. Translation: CASTRDRFVNEQFF.